This TCR beta chain appears in the sequencing data of a study of blood T cell repertoires in COVID-19. Per the germline V gene, CDR1 is MGHDK and CDR2 is SYGVNS. There are 12 residues in the CDR3. The V end lost 9 bases, the J end lost 1 base, and 6 bases lay between the germline ends. The table came from immunoSEQ multiplex PCR; TCRdb's copy has only in-frame clones and leaves some out. The repertoire includes 350,000 to 400,000 clones, about 90% of them detected once, and 1.5% to 2% sits in the top ten. V usage is TRBV25-1 and J usage is TRBJ1-4, with no clear D. The origin of this receptor is a woman in her twenties or thirties who had recovered from COVID-19. The sequenced sample consisted of PBMCs or T cells enriched from blood (not recorded which). The CDR3 DNA reads as TGTGCCAGTAGGAGAACTAATGAAAAACTGTTTTTT. Amino acid sequence: CASRRTNEKLFF.